This passage covers 29 T cell receptor beta chains from one sample sequenced in a study of blood T cell repertoires in COVID-19. TCRdb's table, derived via immunoSEQ multiplex PCR, lists solely in-frame clones and lacks some. The table includes about 200,000 clones, around 92% detected once. The sequencing sample was made of PBMCs or T cells enriched from blood (not recorded which). Receptors were obtained from a young woman who had recovered from COVID-19.

The chain employs TRBV14 and TRBJ1-2, with TRBD1 matching over 9 bases. Germline V gene data show CDR1 as SGHDN and CDR2 as FVKESK. J was trimmed by 6 bases and V by 0 bases; bases with no gene match: 5. This CDR3 is built from 15 residues. As DNA, the CDR3 is TGTGCCAGCAGCCAAGACGGACAGGGGATAAATGGCTACACCTTC. Protein product: CASSQDGQGINGYTF.

V usage is TRBV4-1 and J usage is TRBJ2-1; possibly TRBD1 for D (5 bases). The germline V gene encodes CDR1 MGHRA and CDR2 YSYEKL. The CDR3 extends over 17 amino acids. Trimming removed 0 bases from V and 4 bases from J, with 16 bases in between. The CDR3 region is CASSQDVGRQPYNEQFF. DNA for the CDR3: TGCGCCAGCAGCCAAGATGTAGGTCGACAGCCTTACAATGAGCAGTTCTTC.

This chain connects TRBV9 to TRBJ1-3; 7 bases map to TRBD1. The junction had 5 bases not matched to a gene; V was cut back by 4 bases and J by 4 bases. Per the germline V gene, CDR1 is SGDLS and CDR2 is YYNGEE. CDR3 length equals 14 residues. For the CDR3, the DNA is TGTGCCAGCAGCCTTACAGGGGTGGGAAACACCATATATTTT. Protein: CASSLTGVGNTIYF.

The genes are TRBV9 and TRBJ1-1; 10 bases are shared with TRBD1. This CDR3 contains 15 residues. The J segment lost 0 bases and the V segment lost 2 bases, leaving 1 base of the junction unmatched. Germline lookup yields CDR1 SGDLS and CDR2 YYNGEE. CDR3 amino acids: CASSVDRGMNTEAFF. In nucleotides, the CDR3 is TGTGCCAGCAGCGTGGACAGGGGGATGAACACTGAAGCTTTCTTT.

The V gene is TRBV28, the J gene TRBJ1-2; 9 positions agree with TRBD1. V trimming: 5 bases; J trimming: 5 bases; junction bases outside the gene matches: 6. In germline, CDR1 is MDHEN, CDR2 SYDVKM. The CDR3 covers 14 residues. The CDR3: CASSTGQGLYGYTF. CDR3 coding DNA: TGTGCCAGCAGTACCGGACAGGGGCTTTATGGCTACACCTTC.

The chain links TRBV6-5 to TRBJ2-1, with 11 bases lining up with TRBD2. The CDR3 consists of 15 residues. Unmatched junction bases numbered 4, after V lost 4 bases and J lost 5 bases. Germline values: CDR1 MNHEY, CDR2 SVGAGI. CDR3 loop: CASSSLAGGDNEQFF. The CDR3 DNA reads as TGTGCCAGCAGTTCGCTAGCGGGGGGCGACAATGAGCAGTTCTTC.

The rearrangement links TRBV28 to TRBJ1-5, with TRBD1 as a possible D gene (5 bases). Germline V gives CDR1 MDHEN, CDR2 SYDVKM. CDR3 size: 15 residues. The ends were cut back, 6 bases at V and 6 bases at J, with 18 bases in the middle. The DNA for the CDR3 is TGTGCCAGCAGGAGTGGGCAGGGAGGACCTCAGCCCCAGCATTTT. Its translation: CASRSGQGGPQPQHF.

Remarks on this clone: At one end the junction does not follow the germline gene, possibly because of a read error. J is TRBJ2-7 and V is TRBV6-1; perhaps TRBD2 as D (5 bases). CDR3 size: 14 residues. CDR1 is MNHNS and CDR2 is SASEGT in the germline V gene. The CDR3 sequence is CASSEFSVEGFHIF. CDR3 bases: TGTGCCAGCAGTGAATTTTCGGTCGAGGGCTTTCATATCTTC.

The CDR3 reads CASSSTGDTQYF. CDR3 sequence (DNA): TGTGCCAGCAGCTCGACAGGAGATACGCAGTATTTT. The rearrangement uses TRBV7-9 and TRBJ2-3, with D possibly TRBD1 on 6 matching bases. The germline CDR1 and CDR2 sequences are SEHNR and FQNEAQ (reference sequence). The CDR3 consists of 12 residues. V shed 4 bases and J shed 5 bases, with 7 bases lying between them.

V gene TRBV5-1 combines with J gene TRBJ2-7; the match to TRBD2 covers 7 bases. Germline CDR1 SGHRS, CDR2 YFSETQ. Losses at the gene ends were 4 bases for V and 1 base for J; bases not matched to a gene: 5. The CDR3 consists of 14 residues. For the CDR3, the DNA is TGCGCCAGCAGCCAGACGGGGGGTTCCTACGAGCAGTACTTC. This gives the protein CASSQTGGSYEQYF.

This clone was seen many times. The CDR3 sequence is CASSRPTTVYSYEQYF. In DNA form, the CDR3 reads TGTGCCAGCAGCCGACCCACGACAGTGTATTCCTACGAGCAGTACTTC. The V gene is TRBV14, the J gene TRBJ2-7; D is possibly TRBD1 (5 bases). Germline V CDR1 and CDR2: SGHDN, FVKESK. V lost 4 bases and J lost 1, with 17 bases in between. The CDR3 consists of 16 residues.

The chain combines TRBV6-5 with TRBJ1-2; no firm D call. Germline CDR1 is MNHEY and CDR2 is SVGAGI. Trimming took off 2 bases at V and 4 bases at J, with 17 bases between the two ends. The length of the CDR3 is 16 residues. The CDR3 region has the DNA TGTGCCAGCAGTTACGGGAGCGCCGGCGGAGTCTATGGCTACACCTTC. The encoded protein is CASSYGSAGGVYGYTF.

The chain combines TRBV5-1 with TRBJ1-6; perhaps TRBD1 as D (6 bases). Germline V gives CDR1 SGHRS, CDR2 YFSETQ. The CDR3 loop spans 13 amino acids. V shed 4 bases and J shed 11 bases, with 13 bases lying between them. The CDR3 DNA follows: TGCGCCAGCAGCCCGTTCGAGGGGGCACCCCTCCACTTT. This translates into CASSPFEGAPLHF.

This chain links TRBV7-3 with TRBJ2-1, with D uncertain. CDR3 size: 15 residues. V shed 0 bases and J shed 3 bases, with 9 bases lying between them. Germline lookup yields CDR1 SGHTA and CDR2 FQGTGA. CDR3 bases: TGTGCCAGCAGCTTAACGTTTCCAGGCTACAATGAGCAGTTCTTC. Amino acids: CASSLTFPGYNEQFF.

Note on this clone: Other nucleotide sequences from this sample produce the same CDR3. This chain connects TRBV27 to TRBJ1-2, with TRBD1 matching over 7 bases. The CDR3 length is 13 residues. Germline-derived CDR1 and CDR2 are MNHEY and SMNVEV (reference sequence). The junction had 2 bases not matched to a gene; V was cut back by 5 bases and J by 2 bases. CDR3 loop: CASSPGQNYGYTF. CDR3 nucleotide sequence: TGTGCCAGCAGTCCGGGACAGAACTATGGCTACACCTTC.

J is TRBJ2-1 and V is TRBV19; D gene ambiguous. This CDR3 is 11 amino acids long. The V gene's germline CDR1 is LNHDA and CDR2 SQIVND (reference sequence). V was trimmed by 1 base and J by 8 bases, leaving 3 bases between them. The CDR3 DNA sequence: TGTGCCAGTAGTATAGCGGATGAGCAGTTCTTC. Residues: CASSIADEQFF.

This clone was seen a handful of times. The V call is TRBV10-3, the J call TRBJ2-7; 10 bases fit TRBD1. With V trimmed by 6 bases and J by 6 bases, 8 bases remained unmatched. Germline loops: CDR1 ENHRY, CDR2 SYGVKD. The CDR3 has 14 residues. CDR3 amino acids: CAISSGTGAPEQYF. As DNA, the CDR3 is TGTGCCATCAGCTCCGGGACAGGGGCACCCGAGCAGTACTTC.

The V gene is TRBV6-5, the J gene TRBJ1-2; tentatively, D is TRBD1 (5 bases). This CDR3 is built from 15 residues. V was clipped by 0 bases and J by 4 bases, with 12 bases between them. Per germline, CDR1 MNHEY and CDR2 SVGAGI. The CDR3 reads CASSYSWQGLYGYTF. The CDR3 DNA is TGTGCCAGCAGTTACTCGTGGCAGGGCCTCTATGGCTACACCTTC.

V and J are TRBV12-1 and TRBJ1-2; TRBD1, the table's D call, was not compared with the DNA. TRBV12-1 constitutes a pseudogene. The CDR3 length is 14 residues. In nucleotides, the CDR3 is TGTGCCAGCAGCTTTCATGTAGGGGACTATGGCTACACCTTC. The encoded protein is CASSFHVGDYGYTF.

The chain recombines TRBV7-6 with TRBJ2-7, with D uncertain. Germline lookup yields CDR1 SGHVS and CDR2 FNYEAQ. V was clipped by 4 bases and J by 3 bases, with 13 bases between them. This CDR3 spans 14 amino acids. DNA of the CDR3: TGTGCCAGCAGCTCGCAACGGTCTAGCTACGAGCAGTACTTC. Amino acids: CASSSQRSSYEQYF.

The chain combines TRBV3-1 (or the pseudogene TRBV3-2) with TRBJ1-4, with 8 bases identical to TRBD1. This CDR3 has 14 amino acids. Germline V lookup: CDR1 LGHDT, CDR2 YNNKEL (reference sequence). Unmatched junction bases numbered 2, after V lost 4 bases and J lost 4 bases. The DNA for the CDR3 is TGTGCCAGCAGCCCGGACAGGGTTAATGAAAAACTGTTTTTT. Its protein product is CASSPDRVNEKLFF.

A few counts support this clone. J is TRBJ1-1 and V is TRBV9; D perhaps matches TRBD1 (5 bases). The germline V gene has CDR1 SGDLS and CDR2 YYNGEE. With 0 bases removed from V and 4 bases from J, the gap between germline ends came to 7 bases. This CDR3 spans 13 amino acids. This chain's CDR3 is CASSVGQFTEAFF. DNA of the CDR3: TGTGCCAGCAGCGTAGGACAGTTCACTGAAGCTTTCTTT. Together with reference TRBV9 and TRBJ1-1, the CDR3 gives the full variable domain: DSGVTQTPKHLITATGQRVTLRCSPRSGDLSVYWYQQSLDQGLQFLIQYYNGEERAKGNILERFSAQQFPDLHSELNLSSLELGDSALYFCASSVGQFTEAFFGQGTRLTVV.

J is TRBJ2-3 and V is TRBV27; D gene uncertain. Trimming stripped 3 bases from V and 2 bases from J, with 15 bases between. The germline V gene encodes CDR1 MNHEY and CDR2 SMNVEV (reference sequence). The CDR3 totals 16 residues. CDR3 loop: CASSFTFIGATDTQYF. DNA for the CDR3: TGTGCCAGCAGTTTCACCTTCATAGGAGCCACAGATACGCAGTATTTT.

The CDR3 protein is CASSVGAQNNSPLHF. CDR3 coding DNA: TGTGCCAGCAGCGTAGGAGCGCAGAATAATTCACCCCTCCACTTT. This chain uses TRBV9 with TRBJ1-6; D not certain. In germline, CDR1 is SGDLS, CDR2 YYNGEE. Trimming took off 0 bases at V and 5 bases at J, with 9 bases between the two ends. The length of the CDR3 is 15 residues.

This clone was detected once. The V and J genes are TRBV12-3 or TRBV12-4 and TRBJ2-2; a possible D gene is TRBD2 (5 bases). The CDR3 sequence is 13 residues long. V lost 5 bases, J lost 6 bases, and 10 bases lay in between. CDR3 coding DNA: TGTGCCAGCAGTCTCACCGGGGCCGGGGAGCTGTTTTTT. Its protein product is CASSLTGAGELFF.

The V and J genes are TRBV11-2 and TRBJ2-7, with TRBD1 matching 9 bases. The CDR3 sequence is 15 residues long. V lost 5 bases and J lost 5; bases outside the gene matches: 10. CDR1 is SGHAT, CDR2 FQNNGV, per germline. As DNA, the CDR3 is TGTGCCAGCAGCCCAGGGACAGGGAAGGGCGACGAGCAGTACTTC. It yields the protein CASSPGTGKGDEQYF.

The J gene is TRBJ2-7, the V gene TRBV13, with 8 positions matching TRBD2. The V segment lost 1 base and the J segment 3 bases; nucleotides outside the gene matches: 8. CDR1 and CDR2 (germline): PRHDT, FYEKMQ (reference sequence). The CDR3 has 16 residues. CDR3: CASSLDSRRGDYEQYF. The CDR3 DNA follows: TGTGCCAGCAGCTTAGATTCTCGGCGGGGGGACTACGAGCAGTACTTC.

The chain carries TRBV7-9 and TRBJ1-1; D is unclear. The CDR3 runs to 16 residues. CDR1 and CDR2 from the germline V gene are SEHNR and FQNEAQ (reference sequence). Trimming stripped 5 bases from V and 0 bases from J, with 16 bases between. The CDR3 reads CASSPPGGSVNTEAFF. The CDR3, as DNA: TGTGCCAGCAGCCCACCGGGAGGCTCAGTGAACACTGAAGCTTTCTTT.

This clone was counted between two and nine times. J is TRBJ1-1 and V is TRBV3-1 (or the pseudogene TRBV3-2), with a possible D match to TRBD1 (6 bases). Germline V gene lookup returns CDR1 LGHDT and CDR2 YNNKEL (reference sequence). V shed 1 base and J shed 4 bases, with 10 bases lying between them. The CDR3 covers 14 residues. This CDR3 is CASSQAGAGTEAFF. The CDR3 DNA sequence: TGTGCCAGCAGCCAAGCAGGGGCGGGCACTGAAGCTTTCTTT.